This TCR beta chain was sequenced in a study of T cells in Graves' hyperthyroidism and ophthalmopathy. Study background: Any treatment followed the collection of peripheral blood at initial diagnosis.

V lost 7 bases and J 2 bases, leaving 15 bases between the germline ends. This CDR3 spans 13 amino acids. CDR1 is SQVTM and CDR2 is ANQGSEA in the germline V gene. Overall study results and limits: Using 13 V-J features, a model discriminated ophthalmopathy from stable hyperthyroidism.

This clonotype has at least ten counts. The antigen remains undetermined. RNA transcripts yielded amplified TCR beta CDR3 regions. First-round RT-PCR with HTBI primers amplified the TCR CDR3 region. TCRdb recomputed calls from the multiplex PCR reads with MiXCR, one row per CDR3 protein. Here the sample spans about 250,000 distinct CDR3 sequences, about 24% being singletons. Exclusion criteria comprised uncontrolled infection, other autoimmune disease, pregnancy or lactation. The V call is TRBV29-1, the J call TRBJ2-7, with D possibly being TRBD1 or TRBD2 (5 bases each). Material: blood. This TCR came from a woman aged 40 to 49 with Graves' ophthalmopathy. CDR3 sequence: CSAEDGDAYEQYF. As DNA, the CDR3 is TGCAGCGCGGAAGACGGGGACGCCTACGAGCAGTACTTC.